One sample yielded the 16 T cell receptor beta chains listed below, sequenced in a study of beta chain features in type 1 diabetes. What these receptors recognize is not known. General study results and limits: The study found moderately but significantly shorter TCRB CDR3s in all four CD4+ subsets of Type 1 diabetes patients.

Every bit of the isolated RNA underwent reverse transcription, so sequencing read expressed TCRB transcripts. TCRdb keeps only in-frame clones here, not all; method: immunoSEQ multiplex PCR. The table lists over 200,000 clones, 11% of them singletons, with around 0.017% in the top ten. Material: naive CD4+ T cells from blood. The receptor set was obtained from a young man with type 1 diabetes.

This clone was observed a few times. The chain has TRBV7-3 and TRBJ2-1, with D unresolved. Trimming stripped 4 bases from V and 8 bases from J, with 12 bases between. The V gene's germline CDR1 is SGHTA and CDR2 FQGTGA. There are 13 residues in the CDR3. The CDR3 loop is CASSSTGEDEQFF. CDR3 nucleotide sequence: TGTGCCAGCAGCTCGACTGGAGAAGATGAGCAGTTCTTC.

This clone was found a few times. The CDR3 sequence: CASSLRISSYNSPLHF. As DNA, the CDR3 is TGTGCCAGCAGCCTGAGGATCAGCTCCTATAATTCACCCCTCCACTTT. The V and J genes are TRBV5-6 and TRBJ1-6; no firm D call. V gave up 4 bases and J gave up 0 bases, with 11 bases separating them. Germline V gene data show CDR1 as SGHDT and CDR2 as YYEEEE. The CDR3 is 16 amino acids.

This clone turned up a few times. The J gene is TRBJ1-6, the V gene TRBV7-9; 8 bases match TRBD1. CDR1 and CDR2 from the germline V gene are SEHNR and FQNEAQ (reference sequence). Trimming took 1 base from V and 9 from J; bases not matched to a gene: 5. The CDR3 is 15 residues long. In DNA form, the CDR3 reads TGTGCCAGCAGCTTAGGAGGGACAGGACCTTCACCCCTCCACTTT. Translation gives CASSLGGTGPSPLHF. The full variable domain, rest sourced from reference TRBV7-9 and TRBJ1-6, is DTGVSQNPRHKITKRGQNVTFRCDPISEHNRLYWYRQTLGQGPEFLTYFQNEAQLEKSRLLSDRFSAERPKGSFSTLEIQRTEQGDSAMYLCASSLGGTGPSPLHFGNGTRLTVT.

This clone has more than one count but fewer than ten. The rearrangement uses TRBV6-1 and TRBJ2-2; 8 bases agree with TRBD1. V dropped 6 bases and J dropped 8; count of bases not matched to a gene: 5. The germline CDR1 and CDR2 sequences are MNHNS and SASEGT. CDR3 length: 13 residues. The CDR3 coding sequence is TGTGCCAGCAGAGAGACAGGGGAGGGGGAGCTGTTTTTT. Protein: CASRETGEGELFF.

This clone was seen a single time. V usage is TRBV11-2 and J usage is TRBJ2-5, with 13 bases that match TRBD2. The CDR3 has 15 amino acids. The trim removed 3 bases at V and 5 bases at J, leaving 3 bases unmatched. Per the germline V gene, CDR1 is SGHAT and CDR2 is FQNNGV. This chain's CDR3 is CASSFTSGGAETQYF. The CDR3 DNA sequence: TGTGCCAGCAGCTTTACTAGCGGGGGGGCGGAGACCCAGTACTTC.

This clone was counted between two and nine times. This CDR3 is CATSRLAGNEQYF. CDR3 nucleotide sequence: TGTGCCACCAGCAGACTAGCGGGGAACGAGCAGTACTTC. The V gene is TRBV15, the J gene TRBJ2-7; TRBD2 matches 9 bases. This CDR3 is 13 amino acids long. The germline gives CDR1 LNHNV, CDR2 YYDKDF (reference sequence). V shed 2 bases, J shed 5 bases, and the junction held 1 base outside the gene matches.

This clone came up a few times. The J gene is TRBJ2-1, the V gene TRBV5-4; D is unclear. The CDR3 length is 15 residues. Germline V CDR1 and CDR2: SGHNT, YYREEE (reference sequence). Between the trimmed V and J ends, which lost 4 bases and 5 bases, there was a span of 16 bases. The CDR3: CASSEAPRPDNEQFF. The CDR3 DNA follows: TGTGCCAGCAGCGAGGCCCCCCGTCCTGACAATGAGCAGTTCTTC.

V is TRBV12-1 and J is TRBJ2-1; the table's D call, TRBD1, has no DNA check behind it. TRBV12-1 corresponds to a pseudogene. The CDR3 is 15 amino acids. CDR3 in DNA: TGTGCCAGCAGCTCATACAGGGGATCCTACAATGAGCAGTTCTTC. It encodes CASSSYRGSYNEQFF.

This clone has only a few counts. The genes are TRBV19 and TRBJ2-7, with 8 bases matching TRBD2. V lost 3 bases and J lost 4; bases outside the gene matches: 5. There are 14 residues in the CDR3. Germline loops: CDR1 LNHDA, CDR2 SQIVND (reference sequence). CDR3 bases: TGTGCCAGTAGTATTCAAGCGGGGGAGTACGAGCAGTACTTC. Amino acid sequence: CASSIQAGEYEQYF.

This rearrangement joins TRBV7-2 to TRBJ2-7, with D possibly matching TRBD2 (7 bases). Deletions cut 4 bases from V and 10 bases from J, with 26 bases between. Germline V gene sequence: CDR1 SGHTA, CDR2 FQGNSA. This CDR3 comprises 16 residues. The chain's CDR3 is CASSSLGGAGLPGQYF. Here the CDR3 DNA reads TGTGCCAGCAGCTCCCTAGGGGGAGCGGGGCTACCGGGCCAGTACTTC.

The CDR3 sequence is CASSQGNGGPQHF. The DNA for the CDR3 is TGCGCCAGCAGCCAAGGAAACGGAGGTCCCCAGCATTTT. The rearrangement joins TRBV4-1 to TRBJ1-5; D ambiguous. From germline, CDR1 is MGHRA and CDR2 YSYEKL. The CDR3 has 13 amino acids. The V and J ends lost 1 base and 10 bases respectively, with 11 bases between them.

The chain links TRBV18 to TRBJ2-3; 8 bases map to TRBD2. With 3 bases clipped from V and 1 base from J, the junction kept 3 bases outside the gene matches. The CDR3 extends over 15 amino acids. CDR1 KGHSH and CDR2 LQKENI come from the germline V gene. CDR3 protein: CASSPTSGRTDTQYF. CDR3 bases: TGTGCCAGCTCACCTACTAGCGGCCGCACAGATACGCAGTATTTT.

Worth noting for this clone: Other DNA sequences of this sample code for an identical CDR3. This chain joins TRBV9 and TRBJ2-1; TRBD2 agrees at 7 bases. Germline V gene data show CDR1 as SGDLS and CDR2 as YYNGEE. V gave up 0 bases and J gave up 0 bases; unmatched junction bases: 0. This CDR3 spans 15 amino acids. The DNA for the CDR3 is TGTGCCAGCAGCGTAGGCGGGGGCTCCTACAATGAGCAGTTCTTC. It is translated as CASSVGGGSYNEQFF.

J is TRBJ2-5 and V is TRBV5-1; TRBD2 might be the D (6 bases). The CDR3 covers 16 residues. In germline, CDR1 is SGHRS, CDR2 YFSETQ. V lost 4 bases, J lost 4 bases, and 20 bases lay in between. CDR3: CASSESRDSRGETQYF. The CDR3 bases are TGCGCCAGCAGCGAGAGCCGGGACTCGAGGGGAGAGACCCAGTACTTC.

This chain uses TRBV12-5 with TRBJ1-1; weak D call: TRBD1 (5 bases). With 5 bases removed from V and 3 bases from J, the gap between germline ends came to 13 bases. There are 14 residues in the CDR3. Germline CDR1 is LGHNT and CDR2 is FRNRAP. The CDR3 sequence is CASGPRTRDTEAFF. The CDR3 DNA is TGTGCTAGTGGTCCGAGGACAAGGGACACTGAAGCTTTCTTT.

This CDR3 is CASSGGQGWNTEAFF. CDR3 nucleotide sequence: TGTGCCAGCAGCGGGGGACAGGGTTGGAACACTGAAGCTTTCTTT. This chain links TRBV7-9 with TRBJ1-1; 9 bases match TRBD1. With V trimmed by 5 bases and J by 1 base, 5 bases remained unmatched. This CDR3 is built from 15 residues. From germline, CDR1 is SEHNR and CDR2 FQNEAQ (reference sequence).